A selection of T cell receptor beta chains follows, all from one sample in a study of regulatory T cells in long-lasting Graves disease. MiXCR, applied by TCRdb to the multiplex PCR reads, yields one record per CDR3 protein. This table holds roughly 440,000 distinct CDR3 sequences, about a sixth found once. This same sample was also taken into another study, of T cells in Graves' hyperthyroidism and ophthalmopathy.

Sequenced material: peripheral blood mononuclear cells (PBMCs), taken at new diagnosis, from a patient treated with antithyroid drugs. Receptors were obtained from a woman aged 18-29 years with Graves disease. The conserved cysteine and the conserved F or W are not part of the CDR3 here.

len: 14; v_gene: TRBV7-8; j_gene: TRBJ2-2; CDR3aa: ASSLAGREGTGELF
len: 14; v_gene: TRBV9; j_gene: TRBJ2-3; CDR3aa: ASSVGVATSTDTQY
len: 11; v_gene: TRBV11-2; j_gene: TRBJ2-7; CDR3aa: ASVQAGGYEQY
len: 12; v_gene: TRBV6-1; j_gene: TRBJ1-2; CDR3aa: ASSNLSLDYGYT
len: 15; v_gene: TRBV11-2; j_gene: TRBJ2-3; CDR3aa: ASSLGLAGVWTDTQY
len: 13; v_gene: TRBV6-5; j_gene: TRBJ2-2; CDR3aa: ASSYTGRNTGELF
len: 15; v_gene: TRBV11-2; j_gene: TRBJ2-1; CDR3aa: ASSFRLREGSYNEQF
len: 14; v_gene: TRBV3-1; j_gene: TRBJ2-1; CDR3aa: ASRNRPAGDSGEQF
len: 12; v_gene: TRBV5-1; j_gene: TRBJ2-3; CDR3aa: ASSLEQGGDTQY
len: 12; v_gene: TRBV19; j_gene: TRBJ1-5; CDR3aa: ASSTDSSFGPQH
len: 12; v_gene: TRBV28; j_gene: TRBJ1-1; CDR3aa: ASSTRQGGTEAF
len: 11; v_gene: TRBV11-1; j_gene: TRBJ2-1; CDR3aa: ASSLALTPEQF
len: 14; v_gene: TRBV11-2; j_gene: TRBJ2-1; CDR3aa: ASSLVAGRAYNEQF
len: 12; v_gene: TRBV28; j_gene: TRBJ2-2; CDR3aa: ASRQGGNTGELF
len: 13; v_gene: TRBV27; j_gene: TRBJ2-7; CDR3aa: ASKGLAGVRYEQY
len: 11; v_gene: TRBV7-2; j_gene: TRBJ2-4; CDR3aa: ASSADRGRIQY
len: 10; v_gene: TRBV11-1; j_gene: TRBJ2-1; CDR3aa: ASSLVRGAQF
len: 13; v_gene: TRBV5-5; j_gene: TRBJ2-1; CDR3aa: ASSAGLGPGYEQF
len: 11; v_gene: TRBV19; j_gene: TRBJ2-3; CDR3aa: ASSIAGWNTQY
len: 14; v_gene: TRBV5-6; j_gene: TRBJ2-5; CDR3aa: ASSFVQFRGQETQY